A single sample is the source of the 10 T cell receptor beta chains below, sequenced in a study of blood T cell repertoires in COVID-19. Profiled with immunoSEQ multiplex PCR; TCRdb holds only in-frame clones, not every one. The sample shows about 140,000 clones, approximately 85% of them seen only once. Sequencing was done on a sample of peripheral blood. These receptors came from a woman aged 80 or older with acute or convalescent COVID-19.

The V and J genes are TRBV7-8 and TRBJ2-7; no definite D call. Germline V gene sequence: CDR1 SGHVS, CDR2 FQNEAQ. The CDR3 totals 15 residues. Trimming removed 2 bases from V and 0 bases from J, with 11 bases in between. This CDR3 reads CASSLPAGLSYEQYF. The CDR3 DNA sequence: TGTGCCAGCAGCTTACCGGCAGGCCTCTCCTACGAGCAGTACTTC.

The rearrangement joins TRBV11-2 to TRBJ2-3; no clear D gene. Trimming stripped 7 bases from V and 5 bases from J, with 10 bases between. Germline CDR1 and CDR2: SGHAT and FQNNGV. The CDR3 spans 12 residues. This CDR3 is CASTAALDTQYF. As DNA, the CDR3 is TGTGCCAGCACCGCGGCGCTAGATACGCAGTATTTT. Full variable domain (missing parts from reference TRBV11-2 and TRBJ2-3): EAGVAQSPRYKIIEKRQSVAFWCNPISGHATLYWYQQILGQGPKLLIQFQNNGVVDDSQLPKDRFSAERLKGVDSTLKIQPAKLEDSAVYLCASTAALDTQYFGPGTRLTVL.

V gene TRBV14 combines with J gene TRBJ1-1; no firm D call. Trimming pared 0 bases from V and 9 bases from J, leaving 17 bases between. The CDR3 spans 15 residues. Germline CDR1 is SGHDN and CDR2 is FVKESK. The DNA of the CDR3 is TGTGCCAGCAGCCAAGATGGAGGACGGCAATACAAAGCTTTCTTT. Protein: CASSQDGGRQYKAFF.

The rearrangement uses TRBV5-6 and TRBJ2-3, with D possibly matching TRBD2 (6 bases). The germline V gene encodes CDR1 SGHDT and CDR2 YYEEEE. The CDR3 spans 15 residues. Trimming took 4 bases from V and 2 from J, leaving 14 bases between them. CDR3 nucleotide sequence: TGTGCCAGCAGCCATATTAGCGGATACACAGATACGCAGTATTTT. Translation gives CASSHISGYTDTQYF.

The chain recombines TRBV12-3 or TRBV12-4 with TRBJ1-2, with D perhaps matching TRBD1 (5 bases). The CDR3 spans 12 residues. Trimming took off 2 bases at V and 8 bases at J, with 9 bases between the two ends. CDR3 sequence reads: CASSLSQGGYTF. DNA for the CDR3: TGTGCCAGCAGTTTATCCCAGGGAGGCTACACCTTC.

This clone was counted a few times. The chain combines TRBV21-1 with TRBJ1-5; the table's D gene call, TRBD1, was not cross checked with the DNA. TRBV21-1 is described as a pseudogene. This CDR3 is 18 amino acids long. The DNA of the CDR3 is TGTGCCAGCAGCAAAAGCCGCCGAGGGACAGGCGTTGATCAGCCCCAGCATTTT. Residues: CASSKSRRGTGVDQPQHF.

This clone occurred once. This chain links TRBV5-1 with TRBJ1-1; D gene unclear. Trimming removed 4 bases at V and 11 bases at J, with 12 bases between. The CDR3 loop spans 11 amino acids. In germline, CDR1 is SGHRS, CDR2 YFSETQ. DNA of the CDR3: TGCGCCAGCAGCGCCCAGGATGGGGCTTTCTTT. Amino acid sequence: CASSAQDGAFF.

This rearrangement joins TRBV28 to TRBJ1-1, with D unclear. Germline V gene sequence: CDR1 MDHEN, CDR2 SYDVKM. Trimming pared 7 bases from V and 1 base from J, leaving 10 bases between. This CDR3 has 13 amino acids. CDR3 region: CASKLSENTEAFF. Written as DNA, the CDR3 is TGTGCCAGCAAATTATCAGAGAACACTGAAGCTTTCTTT. Supplemented by reference TRBV28 and TRBJ1-1, the full variable domain reads DVKVTQSSRYLVKRTGEKVFLECVQDMDHENMFWYRQDPGLGLRLIYFSYDVKMKEKGDIPEGYSVSREKKERFSLILESASTNQTSMYLCASKLSENTEAFFGQGTRLTVV.

The chain links TRBV5-1 to TRBJ2-1; D not resolved. This CDR3 region has 14 residues. Germline V CDR1 and CDR2: SGHRS, YFSETQ. Trimming took 4 bases from V and 0 from J, leaving 8 bases between them. CDR3 coding DNA: TGCGCCAGCAGCCCCGACAACTCCTACAATGAGCAGTTCTTC. It codes for CASSPDNSYNEQFF.

This clone was counted once. This rearrangement joins TRBV4-1 to TRBJ2-3; 12 bases match TRBD2. CDR1 MGHRA and CDR2 YSYEKL come from the germline V gene. The CDR3 has 19 residues. V lost 0 bases, J lost 0 bases, and 7 bases stayed unmatched. CDR3 amino acids: CASSQETSGGAPSTDTQYF. In nucleotides, the CDR3 is TGCGCCAGCAGCCAAGAGACTAGCGGGGGAGCGCCTAGCACAGATACGCAGTATTTT.